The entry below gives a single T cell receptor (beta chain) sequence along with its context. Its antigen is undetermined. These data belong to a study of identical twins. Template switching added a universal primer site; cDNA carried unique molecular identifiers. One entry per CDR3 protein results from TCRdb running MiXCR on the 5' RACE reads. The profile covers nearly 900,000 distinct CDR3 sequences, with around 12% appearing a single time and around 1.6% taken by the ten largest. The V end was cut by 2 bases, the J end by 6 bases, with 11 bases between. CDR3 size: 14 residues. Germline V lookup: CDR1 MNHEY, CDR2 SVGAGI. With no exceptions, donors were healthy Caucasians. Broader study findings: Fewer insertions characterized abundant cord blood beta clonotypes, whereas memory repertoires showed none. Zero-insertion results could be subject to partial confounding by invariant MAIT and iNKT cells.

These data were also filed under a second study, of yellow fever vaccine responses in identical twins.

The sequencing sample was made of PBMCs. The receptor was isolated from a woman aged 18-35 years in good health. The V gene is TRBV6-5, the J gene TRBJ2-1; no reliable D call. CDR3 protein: CASSYGPWGNEQFF. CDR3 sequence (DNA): TGTGCCAGCAGTTACGGACCTTGGGGCAATGAGCAGTTCTTC.